The present T cell receptor beta chain was sequenced within a study of read filtering for tumor transcriptome and immune sequencing (TCRdb year 2020). Concerning the study at large: Of the patients in the cohort, about 17 were male and 11 to 15 were female, and their mean age was around 64 years, with a range of about 47 to 85. By revised international staging, roughly 8 patients were R-ISS I, 16 were R-ISS II and 7 were R-ISS III. After DNase treatment, whole-transcriptome libraries were prepared using the TruSeq RNA Access Library Prep Kit. Per sample, about 4.05 to 10.27 million TCR-region mapped reads were obtained with IR-seq, compared with only about 85 to 1,400 with RNA-seq. The study compared TCR repertoires from targeted immune repertoire sequencing and bulk whole-transcriptome sequencing run on the same bone marrow samples. A main aim was a read-filtering strategy for immune repertoire data, specifically whether clonotypes supported by a single read should be removed. General conclusions and limits of the study: Single-read clonotypes made up around 82% of clonotypes but only approximately 4% of total reads in IR-seq, compared with approximately 75% of clonotypes and 35% to 55% of reads in RNA-seq. The sorted CD138-negative fraction was a mixed bone marrow immune population, not purified T cells. Compared with RNA-seq, IR-seq captured clonotypes at much higher depth and more reliably, and a smaller IR-seq throughput was enough to identify most shared clonotypes. When single-read clonotypes were removed, the proportions of shared clonotypes in IR-seq and RNA-seq correlated more strongly.

Each patient had bone marrow sampled at the time of active disease. Bone marrow mononuclear cells were isolated by Ficoll-Hypaque density gradient centrifugation. Myeloma plasma cells were removed and CD138-negative cells were obtained by negative selection following labeling with CD138 magnetic microbeads on a MACS separator. Purity of the isolated cells was checked by flow cytometry on an Attune NxT using CD138 antibodies. Total RNA was extracted using TRIzol reagent and was quantified on a NanoDrop spectrophotometer. For each patient, paired RNA-seq and IR-seq were run on the CD138-negative bone marrow sample from that patient. TCR libraries were constructed from 350 to 400 ng RNA using the Immunoverse kit, and molecular barcoded adaptors covering alpha/delta and beta/gamma chains were employed. TCR library preparation was performed with the same RNA that was used for transcriptome sequencing. Sequencing of the TCR libraries was done on an Illumina HiSeq 4000 with 2 x 150 cycles. As for the authors' bioinformatics: With MiXCR, TCR reads were aligned to human V, D, J and C references and assembled into CDR3 clonotypes, with quality filtering and error correction included. Clonotype counts and gene usage diversity were analyzed with the tcR package in R. For inspection of raw mapping reads, RNA-seq reads were mapped by STAR aligner version 2.5.3a onto GRCh37 of the human genome. To test how sequencing depth affects detected clonotypes, IR-seq fastq files were randomly downsampled with Seqtk 1.3. Using fastp at Q25 and MiXCR, TCRdb reprocessed the public reads and kept productive beta chains. Records with the same CDR3 protein are collapsed into one entry carrying the most frequent genes and DNA. The V and J calls reflect TCRdb's pipeline rather than the authors' work. Within this sample are 45,000 to 50,000 distinct CDR3 sequences, with approximately 12% of them counted one time only. The leading ten clones occupy less than 15% of the sample.

From the cysteine through the phenylalanine, the CDR3 covers 12 amino acids. The DNA shown is the 36-base CDR3, in frame from base 1. The CDR1 and CDR2 encoded by the germline V gene are MNHEY and SVGEGT. A remark on this clonotype: Its antigen is unknown. A much larger clone differs from this one at a single base, so this may be a read error.

The chain links TRBV6-2 or TRBV6-3 with TRBJ1-2; the D region possibly corresponds to TRBD1 (6 bases align). The TCR sequence derives from a donor aged 40 or over with multiple myeloma. The sequenced sample consisted of a population of CD138-negative cells sorted from bone marrow. The cell subset or site label of this sample denotes: bone marrow mononuclear cells depleted of CD138+ plasma/myeloma cells by negative magnetic selection. Here the CDR3 is given as CASSQGSYGCTF. The DNA is TGTGCCAGCAGTCAGGGGTCCTATGGCTGCACCTTC.